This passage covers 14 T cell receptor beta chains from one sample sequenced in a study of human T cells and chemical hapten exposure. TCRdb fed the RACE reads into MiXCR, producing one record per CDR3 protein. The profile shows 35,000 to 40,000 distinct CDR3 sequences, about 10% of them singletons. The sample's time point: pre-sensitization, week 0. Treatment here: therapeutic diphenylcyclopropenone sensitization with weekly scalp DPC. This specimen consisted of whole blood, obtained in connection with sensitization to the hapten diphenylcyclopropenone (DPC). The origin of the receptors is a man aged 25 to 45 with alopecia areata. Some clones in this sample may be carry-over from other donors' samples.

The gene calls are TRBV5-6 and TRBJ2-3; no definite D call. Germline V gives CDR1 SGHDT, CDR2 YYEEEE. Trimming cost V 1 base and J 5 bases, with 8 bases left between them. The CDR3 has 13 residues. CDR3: CASSLRVIDTQYF. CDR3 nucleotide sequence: TGTGCCAGCAGCTTGAGGGTCATAGATACGCAGTATTTT.

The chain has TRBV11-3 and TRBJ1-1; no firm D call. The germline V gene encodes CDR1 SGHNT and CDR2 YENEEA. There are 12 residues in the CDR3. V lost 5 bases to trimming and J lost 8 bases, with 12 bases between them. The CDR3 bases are TGTGCCAGCAGCCCATGGGCGGAAGAAGCTTTCTTT. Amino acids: CASSPWAEEAFF.

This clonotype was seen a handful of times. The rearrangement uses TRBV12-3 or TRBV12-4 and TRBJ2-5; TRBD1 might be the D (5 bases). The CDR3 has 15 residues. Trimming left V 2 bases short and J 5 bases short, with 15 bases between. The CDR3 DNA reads TGTGCCAGCAGTTTAATGGCAGGGATGAGGGAGACCCAGTACTTC. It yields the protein CASSLMAGMRETQYF.

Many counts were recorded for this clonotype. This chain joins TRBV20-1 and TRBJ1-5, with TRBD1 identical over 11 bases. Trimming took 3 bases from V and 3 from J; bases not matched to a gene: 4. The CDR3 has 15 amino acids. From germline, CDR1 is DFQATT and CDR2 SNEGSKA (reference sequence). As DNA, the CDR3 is TGCAGTGCTAGCGGGACAGGGGGTTTCAATCAGCCCCAGCATTTT. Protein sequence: CSASGTGGFNQPQHF.

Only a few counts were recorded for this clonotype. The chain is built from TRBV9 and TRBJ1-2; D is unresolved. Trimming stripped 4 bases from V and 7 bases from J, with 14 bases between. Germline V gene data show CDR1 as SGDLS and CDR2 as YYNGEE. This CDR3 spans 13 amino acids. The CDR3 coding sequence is TGTGCCAGCAGCCCCGGACCGGGTGGTGGCTACACCTTC. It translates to CASSPGPGGGYTF.

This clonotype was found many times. The CDR3 DNA sequence: TGTGCCAGCAGCCAGGCGGTGAGCGGGAGCACCGGGGAGCTGTTTTTT. Its translation is CASSQAVSGSTGELFF. The chain joins TRBV4-2 to TRBJ2-2; 8 bases line up with TRBD2. The CDR3 has 16 amino acids. The germline CDR1 and CDR2 sequences are LGHNA and YNFKEQ. J gave up 4 bases and V 3 bases, and 7 bases lay outside the gene matches.

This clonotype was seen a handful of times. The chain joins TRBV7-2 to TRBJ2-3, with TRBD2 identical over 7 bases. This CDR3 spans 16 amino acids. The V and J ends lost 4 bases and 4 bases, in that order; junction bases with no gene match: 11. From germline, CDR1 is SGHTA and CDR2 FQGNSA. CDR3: CASSSLGGRGADTQYF. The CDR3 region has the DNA TGTGCCAGCAGCTCGCTAGGAGGGAGGGGCGCAGATACGCAGTATTTT.

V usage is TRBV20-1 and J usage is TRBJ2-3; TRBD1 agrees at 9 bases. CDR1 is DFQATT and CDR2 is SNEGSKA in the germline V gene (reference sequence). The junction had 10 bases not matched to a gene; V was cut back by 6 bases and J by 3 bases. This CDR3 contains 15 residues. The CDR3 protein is CSAGTGQGWTDTQYF. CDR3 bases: TGCAGTGCCGGAACGGGACAGGGTTGGACAGATACGCAGTATTTT.

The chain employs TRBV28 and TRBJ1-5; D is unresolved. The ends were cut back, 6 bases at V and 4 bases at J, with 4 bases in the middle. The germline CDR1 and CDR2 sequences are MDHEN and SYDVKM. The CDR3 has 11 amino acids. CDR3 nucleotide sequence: TGTGCCAGCAGAGATAATCAGCCCCAGCATTTT. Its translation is CASRDNQPQHF.

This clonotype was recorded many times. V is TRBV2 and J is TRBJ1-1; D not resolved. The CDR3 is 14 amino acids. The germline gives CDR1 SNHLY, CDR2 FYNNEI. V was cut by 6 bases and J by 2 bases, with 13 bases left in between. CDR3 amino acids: CASRGLAVNTEAFF. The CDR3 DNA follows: TGTGCCAGCAGGGGCCTAGCAGTCAACACTGAAGCTTTCTTT. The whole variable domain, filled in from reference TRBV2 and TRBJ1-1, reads EPEVTQTPSHQVTQMGQEVILRCVPISNHLYFYWYRQILGQKVEFLVSFYNNEISEKSEIFDDQFSVERPDGSNFTLKIRSTKLEDSAMYFCASRGLAVNTEAFFGQGTRLTVV.

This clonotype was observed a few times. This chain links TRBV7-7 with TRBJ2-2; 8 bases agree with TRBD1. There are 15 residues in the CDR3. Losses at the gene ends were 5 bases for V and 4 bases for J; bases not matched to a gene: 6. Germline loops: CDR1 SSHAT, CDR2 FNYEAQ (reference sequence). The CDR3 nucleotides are TGTGCCAGCAGCGCGACAGGGGCGGGCACCGGGGAGCTGTTTTTT. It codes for CASSATGAGTGELFF.

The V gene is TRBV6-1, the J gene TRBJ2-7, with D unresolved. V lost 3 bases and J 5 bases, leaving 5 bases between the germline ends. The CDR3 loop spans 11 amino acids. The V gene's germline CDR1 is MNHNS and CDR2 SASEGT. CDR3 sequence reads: CASSERHEQYF. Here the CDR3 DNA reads TGTGCCAGCAGTGAGAGGCACGAGCAGTACTTC.

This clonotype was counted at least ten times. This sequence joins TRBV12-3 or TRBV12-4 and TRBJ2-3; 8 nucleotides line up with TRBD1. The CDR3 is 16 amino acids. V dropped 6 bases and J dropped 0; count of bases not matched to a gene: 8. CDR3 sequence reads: CASRPDRGASTDTQYF. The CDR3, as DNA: TGTGCCAGCAGGCCCGACAGGGGCGCAAGCACAGATACGCAGTATTTT.

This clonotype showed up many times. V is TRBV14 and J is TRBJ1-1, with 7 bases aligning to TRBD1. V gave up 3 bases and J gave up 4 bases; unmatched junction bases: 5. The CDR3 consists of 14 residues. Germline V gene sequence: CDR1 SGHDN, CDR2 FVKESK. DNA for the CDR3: TGTGCCAGCAGCCACAGGGGGGGAGGCACTGAAGCTTTCTTT. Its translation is CASSHRGGGTEAFF.